This T cell receptor beta chain comes out of a study of Graves' ophthalmopathy and Graves' hyperthyroidism. V gave up 5 bases and J gave up 0 bases, with 11 bases separating them. The CDR3 is 14 residues long. Germline V CDR1 and CDR2: MNHEY, SVGEGT. Amplifying from RNA transcripts, the study obtained TCR beta CDR3 regions. First-round RT-PCR employed HTBI primers, with a second-round multiplex PCR after it. TCRdb reanalysed the multiplex PCR reads using MiXCR and keeps one entry per CDR3 protein. Of some 370,000 distinct CDR3 sequences detected, 15% to 20% appear once; the ten largest clones hold roughly 2.4%. This clonotype was found many times. Orbital computed tomography, thyroid ultrasound, TRAb, serum thyroxine and clinical symptoms formed the basis of diagnosis.

The J gene is TRBJ2-7, the V gene TRBV6-2 or TRBV6-3; D unresolved. Source material: peripheral blood. The source of this sequence is an adult woman with stable Graves' hyperthyroidism. Here the CDR3 DNA reads TGTGCCAGCAGTGCGACATCCAGCTCCTACGAGCAGTACTTC. Residues: CASSATSSSYEQYF.